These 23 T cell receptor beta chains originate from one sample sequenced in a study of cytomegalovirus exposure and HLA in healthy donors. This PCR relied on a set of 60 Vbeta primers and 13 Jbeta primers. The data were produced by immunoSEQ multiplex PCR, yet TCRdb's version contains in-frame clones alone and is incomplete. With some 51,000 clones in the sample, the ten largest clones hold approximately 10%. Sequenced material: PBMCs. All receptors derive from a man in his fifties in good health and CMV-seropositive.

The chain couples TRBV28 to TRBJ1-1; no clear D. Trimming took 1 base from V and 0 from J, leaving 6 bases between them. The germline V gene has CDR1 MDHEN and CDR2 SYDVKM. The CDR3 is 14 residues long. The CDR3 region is CASSLYQMNTEAFF. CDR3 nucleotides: TGTGCCAGCAGTTTATACCAGATGAACACTGAAGCTTTCTTT.

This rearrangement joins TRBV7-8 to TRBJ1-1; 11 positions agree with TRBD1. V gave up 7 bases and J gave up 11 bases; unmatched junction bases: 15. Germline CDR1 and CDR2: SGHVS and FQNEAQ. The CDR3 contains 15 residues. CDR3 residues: CASIVLGQGASYAFF. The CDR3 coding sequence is TGTGCCAGCATCGTTCTTGGACAGGGGGCATCATACGCTTTCTTT.

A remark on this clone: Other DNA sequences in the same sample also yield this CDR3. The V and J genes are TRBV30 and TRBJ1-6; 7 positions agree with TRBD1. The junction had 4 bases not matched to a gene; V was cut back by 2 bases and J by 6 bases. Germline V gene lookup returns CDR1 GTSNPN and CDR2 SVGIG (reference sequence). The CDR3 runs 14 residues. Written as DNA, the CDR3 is TGTGCCTGGAGTAAAGGGGGCGGTAATTCACCCCTCCACTTT. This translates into CAWSKGGGNSPLHF.

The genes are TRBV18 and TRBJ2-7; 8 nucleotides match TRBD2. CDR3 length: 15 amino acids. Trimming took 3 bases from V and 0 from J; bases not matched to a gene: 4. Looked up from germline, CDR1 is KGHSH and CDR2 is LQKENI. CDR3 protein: CASSPTSGLSYEQYF. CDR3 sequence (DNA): TGTGCCAGCTCACCCACTAGCGGCCTCTCCTACGAGCAGTACTTC.

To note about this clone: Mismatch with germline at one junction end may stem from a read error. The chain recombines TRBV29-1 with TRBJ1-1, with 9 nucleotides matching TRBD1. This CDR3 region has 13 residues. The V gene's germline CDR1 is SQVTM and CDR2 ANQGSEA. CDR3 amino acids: CSAWTGVNTETFF. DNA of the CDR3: TGCAGCGCCTGGACAGGGGTGAACACTGAAACTTTCTTT.

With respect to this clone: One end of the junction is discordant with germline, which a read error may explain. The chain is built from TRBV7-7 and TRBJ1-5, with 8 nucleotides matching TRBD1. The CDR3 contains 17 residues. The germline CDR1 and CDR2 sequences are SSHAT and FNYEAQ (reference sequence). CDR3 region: CASSLAPGQGSRQPQHF. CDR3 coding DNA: TGTGCTAGCAGCTTAGCCCCCGGACAGGGTAGTCGTCAGCCCCAGCATTTT.

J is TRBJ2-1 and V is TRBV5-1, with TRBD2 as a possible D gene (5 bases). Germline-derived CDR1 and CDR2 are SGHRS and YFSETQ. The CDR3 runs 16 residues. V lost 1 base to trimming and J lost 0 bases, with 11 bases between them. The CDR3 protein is CASSLPGGPSYNEQFF. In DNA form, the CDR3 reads TGCGCCAGCAGCTTGCCGGGCGGGCCCTCCTACAATGAGCAGTTCTTC.

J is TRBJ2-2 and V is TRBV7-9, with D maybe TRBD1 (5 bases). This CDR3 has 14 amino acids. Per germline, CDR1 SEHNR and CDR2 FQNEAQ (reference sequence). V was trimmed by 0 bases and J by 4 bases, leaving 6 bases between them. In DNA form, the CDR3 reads TGTGCCAGCAGCTTAGCGGGGCGCACCGGGGAGCTGTTTTTT. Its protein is CASSLAGRTGELFF.

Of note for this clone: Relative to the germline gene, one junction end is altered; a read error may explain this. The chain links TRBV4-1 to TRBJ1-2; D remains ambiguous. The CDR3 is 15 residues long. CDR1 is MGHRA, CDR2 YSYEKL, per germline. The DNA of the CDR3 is TGCGCCAGCAGCCAAATTGGACGGGTCGACTACGGCTACACCTTC. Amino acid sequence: CASSQIGRVDYGYTF.

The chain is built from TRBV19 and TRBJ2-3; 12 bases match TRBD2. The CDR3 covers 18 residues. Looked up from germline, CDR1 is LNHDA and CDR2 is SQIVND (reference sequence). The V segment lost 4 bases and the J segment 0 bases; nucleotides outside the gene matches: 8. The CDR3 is CASSTSGLAGPSTDTQYF. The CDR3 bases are TGTGCCAGTAGTACCTCGGGACTAGCGGGCCCTAGCACAGATACGCAGTATTTT. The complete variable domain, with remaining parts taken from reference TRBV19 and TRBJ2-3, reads DGGITQSPKYLFRKEGQNVTLSCEQNLNHDAMYWYRQDPGQGLRLIYYSQIVNDFQKGDIAEGYSVSREKKESFPLTVTSAQKNPTAFYLCASSTSGLAGPSTDTQYFGPGTRLTVL.

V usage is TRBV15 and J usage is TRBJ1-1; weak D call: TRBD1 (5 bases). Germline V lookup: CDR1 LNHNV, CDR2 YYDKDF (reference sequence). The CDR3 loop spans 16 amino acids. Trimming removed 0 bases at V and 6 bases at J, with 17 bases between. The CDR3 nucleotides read TGTGCCACCAGCAGAGAGGCCGCAGGGAAGGTTGCTGAAGCTTTCTTT. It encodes CATSREAAGKVAEAFF.

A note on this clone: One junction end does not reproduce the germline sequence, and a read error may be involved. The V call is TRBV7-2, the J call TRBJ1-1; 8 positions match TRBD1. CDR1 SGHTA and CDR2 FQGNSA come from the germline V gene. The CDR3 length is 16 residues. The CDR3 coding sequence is TGTGCCAGCAGCTTGTCAGGGGGCTTGGTTGACACTGAAGATTTCTTT. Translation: CASSLSGGLVDTEDFF.

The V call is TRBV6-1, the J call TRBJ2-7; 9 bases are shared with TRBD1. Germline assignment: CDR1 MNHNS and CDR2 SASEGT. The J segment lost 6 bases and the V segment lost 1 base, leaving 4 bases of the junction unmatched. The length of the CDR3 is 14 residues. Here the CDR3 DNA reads TGTGCCAGCAGTGAAGAAGGACAGGGGTTCGAGCAGTACTTC. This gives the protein CASSEEGQGFEQYF.

CDR3 DNA: TGCGCCAGCAGCCTAGCGTATACTAGCTTTCCCAAAACCTACAATGAGCAGTTCTTC. Translated: CASSLAYTSFPKTYNEQFF. The chain has TRBV4-1 and TRBJ2-1, with D perhaps TRBD2 (6 bases). This CDR3 contains 19 residues. CDR1 is MGHRA and CDR2 is YSYEKL in the germline V gene. V lost 4 bases and J 2 bases, leaving 24 bases between the germline ends.

Written as DNA, the CDR3 is TGTGCCAGTAAGGCTCGGGCTGAAGCTTTCTTT. It yields the protein CASKARAEAFF. This chain uses TRBV19 with TRBJ1-1; D is uncertain. CDR3 length: 11 amino acids. Looked up from germline, CDR1 is LNHDA and CDR2 is SQIVND (reference sequence). V lost 7 bases, J lost 6 bases, and 9 bases lay in between.

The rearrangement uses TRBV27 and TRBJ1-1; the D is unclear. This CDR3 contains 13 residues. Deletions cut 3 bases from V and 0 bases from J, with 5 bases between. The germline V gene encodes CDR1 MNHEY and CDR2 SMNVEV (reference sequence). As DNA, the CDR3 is TGTGCCAGCAGTTTTACTGTGAACACTGAAGCTTTCTTT. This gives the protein CASSFTVNTEAFF.

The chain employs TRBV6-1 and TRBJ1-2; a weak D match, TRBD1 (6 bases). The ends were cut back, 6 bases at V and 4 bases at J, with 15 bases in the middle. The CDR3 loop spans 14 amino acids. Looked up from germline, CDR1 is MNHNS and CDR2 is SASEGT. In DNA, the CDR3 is TGTGCCAGCAGGGGGGGGGCGCACGGCTATGGCTACACCTTC. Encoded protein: CASRGGAHGYGYTF.

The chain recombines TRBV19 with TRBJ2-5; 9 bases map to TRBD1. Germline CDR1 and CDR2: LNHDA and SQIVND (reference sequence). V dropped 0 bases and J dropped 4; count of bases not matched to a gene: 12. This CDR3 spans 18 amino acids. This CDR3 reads CASSIDYSITGGRETQYF. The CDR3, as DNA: TGTGCCAGTAGTATAGATTACTCAATAACAGGGGGCCGAGAGACCCAGTACTTC. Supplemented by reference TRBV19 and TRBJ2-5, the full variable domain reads DGGITQSPKYLFRKEGQNVTLSCEQNLNHDAMYWYRQDPGQGLRLIYYSQIVNDFQKGDIAEGYSVSREKKESFPLTVTSAQKNPTAFYLCASSIDYSITGGRETQYFGPGTRLLVL.

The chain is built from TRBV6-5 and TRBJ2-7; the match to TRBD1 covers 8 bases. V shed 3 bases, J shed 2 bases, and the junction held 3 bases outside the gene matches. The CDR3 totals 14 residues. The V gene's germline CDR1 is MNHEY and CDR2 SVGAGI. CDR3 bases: TGTGCCAGCAGTTATTCGACAGGGGCCTACGAGCAGTACTTC. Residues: CASSYSTGAYEQYF.

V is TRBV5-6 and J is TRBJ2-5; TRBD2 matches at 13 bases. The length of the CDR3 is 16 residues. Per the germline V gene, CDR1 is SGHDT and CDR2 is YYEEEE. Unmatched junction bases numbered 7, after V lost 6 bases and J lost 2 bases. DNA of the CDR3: TGTGCCAGCAACCAAGGGACTAGCGGGATTCAAGAGACCCAGTACTTC. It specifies CASNQGTSGIQETQYF.

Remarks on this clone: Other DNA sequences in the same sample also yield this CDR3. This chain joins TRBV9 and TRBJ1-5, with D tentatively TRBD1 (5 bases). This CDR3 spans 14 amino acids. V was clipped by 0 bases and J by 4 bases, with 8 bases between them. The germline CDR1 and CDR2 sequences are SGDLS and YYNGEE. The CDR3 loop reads CASSVDGANQPQHF. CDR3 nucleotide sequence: TGTGCCAGCAGCGTAGATGGGGCAAATCAGCCCCAGCATTTT.

The CDR3 DNA reads TGTGCCAGCAGTTACTCACGGTTACAGGGACACTATGGCTACACCTTC. Translation gives CASSYSRLQGHYGYTF. The V call is TRBV6-5, the J call TRBJ1-2; D is perhaps TRBD1 (6 bases). Trimming took 0 bases from V and 3 from J, leaving 14 bases between them. The length of the CDR3 is 16 residues. Germline CDR1 reads MNHEY; CDR2 reads SVGAGI.

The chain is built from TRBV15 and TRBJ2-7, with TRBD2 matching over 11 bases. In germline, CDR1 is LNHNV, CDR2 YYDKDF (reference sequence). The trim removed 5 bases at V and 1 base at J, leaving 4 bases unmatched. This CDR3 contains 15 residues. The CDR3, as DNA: TGTGCCACCAGCGGCGGGACTAGCGGTTCCTACGAGCAGTACTTC. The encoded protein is CATSGGTSGSYEQYF.